These T cell receptor beta chains were read from a single sample in a study of cytomegalovirus exposure and HLA in healthy donors. Assay: immunoSEQ multiplex PCR; the TCRdb copy retains only in-frame clones and omits some. Here the sample spans 160,000 or so clones, roughly 85% being singletons. The specimen was PBMCs. The receptors here all came from a man aged 40-49 years in good health and CMV-seropositive. The conserved cysteine and the conserved F or W are not part of the CDR3 here.

j_call,v_call,cdr3_aa
TRBJ2-7,TRBV5-6,ASSPDPAGVNEQY
TRBJ1-1,TRBV6-6,ASSSQQLPMNTEAF
TRBJ2-5,TRBV5-4,ASSGPGDRAKQTQY
TRBJ2-7,TRBV18,ASSDYASGLGSYEQY
TRBJ1-3,TRBV9,ASSVGTRSSGNTIY
TRBJ2-5,TRBV11-3,ASSLGQGQETQY
TRBJ2-7,TRBV7-8,ASSPDRGRPYEQY
TRBJ2-7,TRBV11-2,ASSLTPEPYEQY
TRBJ2-2,TRBV5-1,ASSFGGKTGELF
-,TRBV19,ASSILAGGTYEQY
TRBJ2-6,TRBV5-1,ASEDRAGANVLT
TRBJ2-7,TRBV7-9,ASSLVGSGRDIYEQY
TRBJ2-3,TRBV18,ASSPGLAGADTQY
TRBJ2-1,TRBV15,ATSRDPSGTRGKQF
TRBJ1-1,TRBV5-4,ASSLGGSPHTEAF
TRBJ1-2,TRBV2,ASSGQPNYGYT
TRBJ2-5,TRBV13,ASRKTTGLETQY
TRBJ2-5,TRBV5-6,ASSPQRGETQY